These 8 T cell receptor beta chains came from one sample sequenced in a study of blood T cell repertoires in COVID-19. The table came from immunoSEQ multiplex PCR; TCRdb's copy has only in-frame clones and leaves some out. The sample carries about 300,000 clones, roughly 91% recorded once. Material: peripheral blood. These receptors all come from a woman in her 30s with COVID-19, enrolled during active disease.

The chain couples TRBV5-4 to TRBJ1-2; D is uncertain. The germline V gene has CDR1 SGHNT and CDR2 YYREEE (reference sequence). Trimming cost V 5 bases and J 5 bases, with 22 bases left between them. This CDR3 comprises 16 residues. The CDR3 DNA follows: TGTGCCAGCAGTCACCCCAGTGAGCGAGGGATGTATGGCTACACCTTC. It specifies CASSHPSERGMYGYTF.

Only one count was recorded for this clone. V usage is TRBV18 and J usage is TRBJ2-4; D is perhaps TRBD2 (6 bases). CDR3 length equals 11 residues. The germline V gene has CDR1 KGHSH and CDR2 LQKENI. V lost 3 bases to trimming and J lost 9 bases, with 6 bases between them. DNA of the CDR3: TGTGCCAGCTCACCCGGGAGCATTCAGTACTTC. It codes for CASSPGSIQYF.

The chain couples TRBV13 to TRBJ2-7; 8 bases are shared with TRBD2. The length of the CDR3 is 15 residues. The germline V gene encodes CDR1 PRHDT and CDR2 FYEKMQ (reference sequence). J was trimmed by 4 bases and V by 3 bases; bases with no gene match: 8. Here the CDR3 reads CASSFLRGGVYEQYV. The CDR3 DNA follows: TGTGCCAGCAGCTTTTTACGGGGGGGCGTATACGAGCAGTACGTC.

A single count supports this clone. This sequence joins TRBV7-2 and TRBJ2-3; 11 bases are a match to TRBD2. In germline, CDR1 is SGHTA, CDR2 FQGNSA. J lost 6 bases, V lost 5 bases, and 4 bases had no gene match. This CDR3 comprises 14 residues. The CDR3 protein is CASSLLAGVDTQYF. CDR3 bases: TGTGCCAGCAGCCTACTAGCGGGGGTTGATACGCAGTATTTT. Drawing the rest from reference TRBV7-2 and TRBJ2-3, the complete variable domain is GAGVSQSPSNKVTEKGKDVELRCDPISGHTALYWYRQSLGQGLEFLIYFQGNSAPDKSGLPSDRFSAERTGGSVSTLTIQRTQQEDSAVYLCASSLLAGVDTQYFGPGTRLTVL.

This chain joins TRBV2 and TRBJ1-2, with D perhaps matching TRBD1 (6 bases). Trimming took off 11 bases at V and 11 bases at J, with 27 bases between the two ends. The germline V gene has CDR1 SNHLY and CDR2 FYNNEI. The CDR3 loop spans 14 amino acids. The DNA of the CDR3 is TGTGCCCCCCCAGGGCGCGGACAGCTTAGGGGATACACCTTC. This sequence encodes CAPPGRGQLRGYTF.

This clone was found once. V usage is TRBV18 and J usage is TRBJ2-2; 9 nucleotides line up with TRBD2. Looked up from germline, CDR1 is KGHSH and CDR2 is LQKENI. Trimming took 4 bases from V and 3 from J; bases not matched to a gene: 3. CDR3 length equals 15 residues. The CDR3 DNA follows: TGTGCCAGCTCACATCAGCGGGGGGACACCGGGGAGCTGTTTTTT. Protein product: CASSHQRGDTGELFF.

The CDR3 loop reads CASSPSVGLAGGPYTDTQYF. The CDR3, as DNA: TGTGCCAGCAGCCCCTCCGTGGGACTAGCGGGGGGGCCTTACACAGATACGCAGTATTTT. The V gene is TRBV9, the J gene TRBJ2-3; 16 bases align to TRBD2. Germline V gene data show CDR1 as SGDLS and CDR2 as YYNGEE. The CDR3 runs to 20 residues. J gave up 2 bases and V 4 bases, and 13 bases lay outside the gene matches.

J is TRBJ2-3 and V is TRBV7-2, with 7 nucleotides matching TRBD2. The CDR3 contains 16 residues. The V gene end was trimmed by 0 bases and the J gene end by 0 bases; junction bases not matched to a gene: 3. Germline CDR1 and CDR2: SGHTA and FQGNSA. The CDR3 nucleotides are TGTGCCAGCAGCTTAGCGGGGGGGACTAGCACAGATACGCAGTATTTT. Translating gives CASSLAGGTSTDTQYF.